The next 3 T cell receptor beta chains were all read from a single sample in a study of human T cells and chemical hapten exposure. Extraction of total RNA was performed on unfractionated whole blood. TCRdb re-derived calls from the 5' RACE reads in MiXCR, one entry per CDR3 protein. The sample lists 70,000 to 85,000 distinct CDR3 sequences; 15% to 20% were seen once. The receptor set was obtained from a female donor in good health.

Only a few counts were recorded for this clonotype. This chain uses TRBV20-1 with TRBJ1-4; possibly TRBD1 for D (5 bases). Trimming removed 6 bases from V and 4 bases from J, with 15 bases in between. CDR1 and CDR2 from the germline V gene are DFQATT and SNEGSKA (reference sequence). The CDR3 is made up of 14 amino acids. The CDR3 DNA follows: TGCAGTGCAGGACCCAGGGCCTTTAATGAAAAACTGTTTTTT. Its protein is CSAGPRAFNEKLFF.

This clonotype came up a few times. The V gene is TRBV10-3, the J gene TRBJ2-5, with D possibly being TRBD1 (5 bases). Per the germline V gene, CDR1 is ENHRY and CDR2 is SYGVKD. The CDR3 sequence is 13 residues long. V dropped 2 bases and J dropped 5 bases, with 9 bases sitting between them. This chain's CDR3 is CAISEPNRETQYF. Written as DNA, the CDR3 is TGTGCCATCAGTGAGCCCAACAGGGAGACCCAGTACTTC.

This clonotype was detected a few times. The chain uses TRBV30 and TRBJ2-7; TRBD2 might be the D (5 bases). The germline V gene encodes CDR1 GTSNPN and CDR2 SVGIG (reference sequence). CDR3 length: 17 amino acids. Trimming took off 3 bases at V and 0 bases at J, with 21 bases between the two ends. The CDR3, as DNA: TGTGCCTGGAGACCGCCGTGGGCTAGCAGTGACTCCTACGAGCAGTACTTC. It yields the protein CAWRPPWASSDSYEQYF.